Described below is a single TCR beta chain sequence and its context. The specificity of this receptor is unknown. The sample holds no much larger clone one base away, and base qualities are not on file. The library came from the immunoSEQ multiplex PCR assay. TCRdb re-hosts the immuneACCESS table, in-frame sequences only. Its copies lack some clones; in the studies checked, an unresolved V gene accounts for under half of them, and the cause for the rest is not known. This sample is represented by approximately 98,000 clones; 86% of them were singletons. The top ten constitute roughly 2% of the sample. These data are taken from a study of preoperative IRX-2 immunotherapy in early breast cancer (dated by TCRdb to about 2019). The CDR3 numbers 13 residues from cysteine through phenylalanine. Of all the DNA, just the CDR3 is kept, 39 bases in frame from base 1. V and J are truncated by 5 bases and 4 bases respectively, leaving an intervening sequence of 11 bases. Via the germline V gene (reference sequence), CDR1 is LNHDA and CDR2 SQIVND.

The sample's treatment or condition, from its label and the paper: preoperative locoregional IRX-2 cytokine immunotherapy. The samples were obtained from a phase Ib study that tested preoperative, locoregional IRX-2 cytokine immunotherapy meant to prime immune responses. Donors were patients with early-stage breast cancer who received IRX-2 before surgery. This clonotype was sampled from a human donor with breast cancer. The sequenced sample was tumor tissue, obtained after IRX-2 immunotherapy. The V and J genes are TRBV19 and TRBJ2-5, and TRBD1 may be the D gene, going by 6 matching bases. The CDR3 sequence is CASSQGKRETQYF. The nucleotide sequence is TGTGCCAGTAGTCAGGGGAAAAGAGAGACCCAGTACTTC.